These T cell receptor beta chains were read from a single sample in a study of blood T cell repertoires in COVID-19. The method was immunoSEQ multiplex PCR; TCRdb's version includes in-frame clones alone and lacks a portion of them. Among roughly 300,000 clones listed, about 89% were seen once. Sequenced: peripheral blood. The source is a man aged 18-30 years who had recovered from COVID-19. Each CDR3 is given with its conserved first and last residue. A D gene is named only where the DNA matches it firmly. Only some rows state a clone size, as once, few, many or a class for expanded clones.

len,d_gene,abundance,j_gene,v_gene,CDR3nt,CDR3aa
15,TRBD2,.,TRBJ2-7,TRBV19,TGTGCCAGTAGCCAAATGGACGGGGGGGCCTACGAGCAGTACTTC,CASSQMDGGAYEQYF
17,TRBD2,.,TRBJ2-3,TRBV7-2,TGTGCCAGCAGCCCCTGGGGAAGCGGGGGAACCACAGATACGCAGTATTTT,CASSPWGSGGTTDTQYF
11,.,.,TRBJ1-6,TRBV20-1,TGCAGTGCTAGAGAGGCCGGAGCCCTCCACTTT,CSAREAGALHF
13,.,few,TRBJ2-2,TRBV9,TGTGCCAGCAGCTCACAGGGAACCGGGGAGCTGTTTTTT,CASSSQGTGELFF
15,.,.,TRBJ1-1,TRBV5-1,TGCGCCAGCAGCTTGCTCAGGGCCGGGAACACTGAAGCTTTCTTT,CASSLLRAGNTEAFF
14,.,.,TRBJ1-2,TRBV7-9,TGTGCCAGCAGCTTGTCCGGGGGGAGAGGTGGCTACACCTTC,CASSLSGGRGGYTF
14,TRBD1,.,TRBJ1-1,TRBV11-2,TGTGCCAGCAGCAAGGACAGGGAGAACACTGAAGCTTTCTTT,CASSKDRENTEAFF
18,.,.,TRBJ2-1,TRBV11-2,TGTGCCAGCAGCTTAGGACTAGGGAGCGGAGACATATACAATGAGCAGTTCTTC,CASSLGLGSGDIYNEQFF
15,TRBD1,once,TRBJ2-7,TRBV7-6,TGTGCCAGCAGCTTTGGACAGGGGGCGGTCAACGAGCAGTACTTC,CASSFGQGAVNEQYF
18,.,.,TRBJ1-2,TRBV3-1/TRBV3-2,TGTGCCAGCAGCCAAGAGAGTGGATCGGGGAGGAGAAACTATGGCTACACCTTC,CASSQESGSGRRNYGYTF
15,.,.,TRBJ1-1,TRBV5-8,TGTGCCAGCAGCTTGGGGATCACAGAGAACACTGAAGCTTTCTTT,CASSLGITENTEAFF
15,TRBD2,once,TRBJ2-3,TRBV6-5,TGTGCCAGCAGTTACGGGGGAGGGGGCACAGATACGCAGTATTTT,CASSYGGGGTDTQYF
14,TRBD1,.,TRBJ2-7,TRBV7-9,TGTGCCAGCAGCTTGCGACAGGGGGACTACGAGCAGTACTTC,CASSLRQGDYEQYF
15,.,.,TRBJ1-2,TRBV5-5,TGTGCCAGCAGCCCAAACCCCGGACTCAACTATGGCTACACCTTC,CASSPNPGLNYGYTF
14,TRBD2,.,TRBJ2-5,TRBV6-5,TGTGCCAGCAGCGTCCCCGGGCGGGAGGAGACCCAGTACTTC,CASSVPGREETQYF